This T cell receptor beta chain is from a study of Tregs in tolerant kidney transplant recipients. The overall study: Recipient cells were told from donor cells by antibody staining.

TCRdb's table, derived via immunoSEQ multiplex PCR, lists solely in-frame clones and lacks some. Here the sample spans under 50,000 clones, around 95% being singletons. A word on this clone: Its antigen is still unknown.

The CDR3 has 18 residues. The ends lost 3 bases at V and 5 bases at J; junction bases unmatched: 13. The germline gives CDR1 MGHDK, CDR2 SYGVNS. General study findings and limits: The small number of patients limits these findings pending further validation.

Sequencing was carried out using Tregs from blood cultured with allogeneic cells. The chain employs TRBV25-1 and TRBJ2-5; 12 positions agree with TRBD2. The TCR comes from a human donor in good health. The CDR3 nucleotides read TGTGCCAGCAGTGACCCCATTCCGACTAGCGGGAGATGGGAGACCCAGTACTTC. Protein product: CASSDPIPTSGRWETQYF.